This T cell receptor (beta chain) was sequenced during a study of T cell repertoires in cytomegalovirus infection (dated by TCRdb to the late 2010s). In terms of the full investigation: The HLA type of each donor mattered for the analysis, because public TCR beta signatures pointed to carriage of CMV infection along with the matching HLA type.

The investigation overall reported the following: In both this cohort and an independent approximately 350-donor cohort, the cumulative frequency of public TCR beta family members distinguished carriers of CMV infection plus the relevant HLA type. The ex vivo response was dominated by HLA-C-restricted CMV-specific TCR beta clonotypes, which also provided the single most frequent clonotype in two of eight donors.

V was cut back by 0 bases and J by 8 bases, leaving a gap of 22 bases between them. Reading from cysteine to phenylalanine, the CDR3 counts 17 amino acids. The kept DNA is CDR3 alone, 51 bases in frame from the first base. Based on the germline V gene, the CDR1 and CDR2 sequences are LGHNA and YSLEER. This clonotype was seen repeatedly, ten times or more. Its antigen is not yet known. Per-nucleotide qualities are absent, and no much larger clonotype sits a single base away. This sample was sequenced with an Illumina HiSeq 1500. The raw public data were reprocessed by TCRdb itself: fastp quality trimming at Q25, MiXCR clonotype calling, in-frame beta chains only. Duplicate CDR3 protein sequences are folded into a single record with the most common DNA and genes. This sample lists 200,000 to 300,000 distinct CDR3 sequences; around 8.7% were detected once. Less than 15% of the sample is held by the ten biggest clonotypes.

The TCR originated in a human donor in good health (CMV status not recorded). Some clones in this sample may be carry-over from other donors' samples. The rearranged chain carries TRBV4-3 and TRBJ1-2, with TRBD1 perhaps the D gene, on 5 matching bases. Sequenced sample: PBMCs. The nucleotides are TGCGCCAGCAGCCAAGAAGTTCGGGGCGACCGAGGGTCCGGCTACACCTTC. Its protein reads: CASSQEVRGDRGSGYTF.